Following are 4 T cell receptor beta chains from one sample sequenced in a study of OX40 agonist ivuxolimab in advanced cancers. The assay was immunoSEQ multiplex PCR, and TCRdb's table has in-frame clones only and misses some. The data show 60,000 or so clones, around 84% seen once. This material consisted of CD4+ or CD8+ T cells sorted from blood, taken in a trial of the OX40 agonist ivuxolimab. Receptors were obtained from an adult with an advanced solid tumor such as melanoma, head and neck, liver or kidney cancer.

V is TRBV6-6 and J is TRBJ2-7; D unresolved. Deletions cut 0 bases from V and 5 bases from J, with 8 bases between. Germline CDR1 and CDR2: MNHNY and SVGAGI (reference sequence). The CDR3 sequence is 13 residues long. The CDR3 loop is CASSYSGHHEQYF. CDR3 DNA: TGTGCCAGCAGTTACTCCGGGCATCACGAGCAGTACTTC.

In the case of this clone: Other DNA sequences of this sample code for an identical CDR3. The DNA of the CDR3 is TGTGCCAGCAGTGTCGACAGGGGGCGGACCTACGAGCAGTACTTC. This translates into CASSVDRGRTYEQYF. This chain joins TRBV2 and TRBJ2-7; 10 bases line up with TRBD1. CDR1 is SNHLY, CDR2 FYNNEI, per germline. The CDR3 extends over 15 amino acids. Germline trimming cut 4 bases from V and 2 bases from J; bases unmatched to any gene: 5. Full variable domain (remainder filled in from reference TRBV2 and TRBJ2-7): EPEVTQTPSHQVTQMGQEVILRCVPISNHLYFYWYRQILGQKVEFLVSFYNNEISEKSEIFDDQFSVERPDGSNFTLKIRSTKLEDSAMYFCASSVDRGRTYEQYFGPGTRLTVT.

This sequence joins TRBV6-6 and TRBJ1-2; TRBD1 matches 11 bases. CDR1 and CDR2 (germline): MNHNY, SVGAGI (reference sequence). The CDR3 loop spans 14 amino acids. With 4 bases clipped from V and 8 bases from J, the junction kept 6 bases outside the gene matches. Here the CDR3 reads CASSLDRGRGGYTF. Here the CDR3 DNA reads TGTGCCAGCAGTTTGGACAGGGGGCGCGGAGGCTACACCTTC.

V gene TRBV6-5 combines with J gene TRBJ1-5; D is possibly TRBD1 (5 bases). This CDR3 contains 14 residues. V was trimmed by 2 bases and J by 6 bases, leaving 11 bases between them. Per germline, CDR1 MNHEY and CDR2 SVGAGI. The CDR3: CASSYGAGGQPQHF. The CDR3 nucleotides read TGTGCCAGCAGTTACGGGGCAGGTGGTCAGCCCCAGCATTTT.